Listed below are T cell receptor beta chains from one sample, sequenced in a study of T-cell memory formation after mild COVID-19. TCRdb reprocessed the 5' RACE reads with MiXCR, giving one entry per CDR3 protein. The table includes approximately 340,000 distinct CDR3 sequences, approximately 15% detected once. The specimen was PBMCs or a T cell subset sorted from them (not recorded which). The receptors come from a man younger than 30 who had mild COVID-19 (a few samples of this study predate the infection). Cell type and time point are not known. CDR3s include the opening cysteine and the closing phenylalanine or tryptophan. D genes are given only for firm matches. Some rows have no size entry. The others give once, few or many, or a class for an expanded clone.

size	D	V	J	DNA	CDR3
many	-	TRBV20-1	TRBJ1-2	TGCAGTGCTCCCCGGGGGGCCGCGGGGGGCTACACCTTC	CSAPRGAAGGYTF
-	-	TRBV5-5	TRBJ1-2	TGTGCCAGCAGCCCTAGTGGGGACTACACCTTC	CASSPSGDYTF
-	-	TRBV6-4	TRBJ1-1	TGTGCCAGCAGTGGTCGGTGGACTGAAGCTTTCTTT	CASSGRWTEAFF
few	-	TRBV20-1	TRBJ1-6	TGCAGTGCTAGCCCAGGGGCGGATTCACCCCTCCACTTT	CSASPGADSPLHF
-	-	TRBV3-1	TRBJ2-5	TGTGCCAGCAGCCAAGAATCACTAGGGAGCCAAGAGACCCAGTACTTC	CASSQESLGSQETQYF
-	TRBD1	TRBV7-3	TRBJ2-3	TGTGCCAGCAGCTCCAGGACAGGACCAGATACGCAGTATTTT	CASSSRTGPDTQYF
-	-	TRBV6-5	TRBJ2-1	TGTGCCTGGGACTACAATGAGCAGTTCTTC	CAWDYNEQFF
-	-	TRBV12-3/TRBV12-4	TRBJ2-7	TGTGCCAGCTCCTATTCAGGTTCCTACGAGCAGTACTTC	CASSYSGSYEQYF
-	-	TRBV9	TRBJ2-3	TGTGCCAGCAGCGTAGGGGCAGGGATCCCCCCAGATACGCAGTATTTT	CASSVGAGIPPDTQYF
few	-	TRBV6-6	TRBJ1-5	TGTGCCAGCAGTTACCCCACAGTCAATCAGCCCCAGCATTTT	CASSYPTVNQPQHF
few	-	TRBV4-3	TRBJ1-1	TGCGCCAGCAGCCAACCCGGGGGTGCCGAAGCTTTCTTT	CASSQPGGAEAFF
few	-	TRBV6-1	TRBJ1-2	TGTGCCAGCAGTGAAGCGCCAGGTTCCTATGGCTACACCTTC	CASSEAPGSYGYTF
-	-	TRBV6-2/TRBV6-3	TRBJ2-1	TGTGCCAGCAGTTACTTGGTGGCGGGAGAGCAGTTCTTC	CASSYLVAGEQFF
few	TRBD1	TRBV3-1	TRBJ2-1	TGTGCCAGCAGCCACGGGAGACGGGACAGGGGAAGCGAGCAGTTCTTC	CASSHGRRDRGSEQFF
few	-	TRBV3-1	TRBJ1-5	TGTGCCAGCAGCCAAGATGGAGGGGCATCGAGCAATCAGCCCCAGCATTTT	CASSQDGGASSNQPQHF
-	TRBD1	TRBV20-1	TRBJ2-7	TGCAGTGCCCATGACAGGGGGCTGGGGGAGCAGTACTTC	CSAHDRGLGEQYF
-	-	TRBV29-1	TRBJ2-5	TGCAGCGTTCGGCAGGGGGGTAGCGAGACCCAGTACTTC	CSVRQGGSETQYF
-	TRBD2	TRBV5-1	TRBJ2-7	TGCGCCAGCAGCTTGTCGGGGAGGGACGCCTCCTACGAGCAGTACTTC	CASSLSGRDASYEQYF
few	-	TRBV4-3	TRBJ2-1	TGCGCCAGCAGCCCAAGCGGGCCCTGGGACGGAACATACAATGAGCAGTTCTTC	CASSPSGPWDGTYNEQFF
once	-	TRBV7-2	TRBJ1-4	TGTGCCAGCAGCTTAGACGGTTACTCCGGACTGTTTTTT	CASSLDGYSGLFF
-	TRBD2	TRBV7-6	TRBJ2-2	TGTGCCAGCAGCTTTACTAGCGGGGGAATCTCCGGGGAGCTGTTTTTT	CASSFTSGGISGELFF
-	TRBD1	TRBV3-1	TRBJ2-2	TGTGCCAGCAGCCATTGGACAGGCAACACCGGGGAGCTGTTTTTT	CASSHWTGNTGELFF
-	-	TRBV19	TRBJ2-1	TGTGCCAGCTCGGTAGCGCTCGGTGAGCAGTTCTTC	CASSVALGEQFF
few	TRBD2	TRBV4-2	TRBJ2-7	TGTGCCAGCAGCCAAGCGGGGACTAGGTCCCACGAGCAGTACTTC	CASSQAGTRSHEQYF
few	-	TRBV12-3/TRBV12-4	TRBJ2-1	TGTGCCAGCGGCCTTGAGTTCCTACACGAGCAGTTCTTC	CASGLEFLHEQFF
once	-	TRBV12-3/TRBV12-4	TRBJ1-4	TGTGCCAGCACCCCCAACCTGCTGGGTGAAAAACTGTTTTTT	CASTPNLLGEKLFF
few	-	TRBV7-9	TRBJ1-6	TGTGCCAGCGGGGGAGGGTTTGATAATTCACCCCTCCACTTT	CASGGGFDNSPLHF
few	-	TRBV15	TRBJ2-3	TGTGCCACCAGCCGGATTTCGGGGTCTGATACGCAGTATTTT	CATSRISGSDTQYF
once	TRBD1	TRBV7-2	TRBJ2-5	TGTGCCAGCAGCTTTGGGACAGGGAAAAAGACCCAGTACTTC	CASSFGTGKKTQYF
-	-	TRBV12-3/TRBV12-4	TRBJ1-2	TGTGCCAGCAGCAGGATATTCTATGGCTACACCTTC	CASSRIFYGYTF
-	-	TRBV5-1	TRBJ2-2	TGCGCCAGCAGCTTGGTAGGCTCCCGTGGCAGCGGGGAGCTGTTTTTT	CASSLVGSRGSGELFF
-	-	TRBV5-1	TRBJ1-6	TGCGCCAGCAGCCCTGGACCCTCACGGGGTCATAATTCACCCCTCCACTTT	CASSPGPSRGHNSPLHF